These T cell receptor beta chains were read from a single sample in a study of OX40 agonist ivuxolimab in advanced cancers. Profiled with immunoSEQ multiplex PCR; TCRdb holds only in-frame clones, not every one. Found here are 67,000 or so clones, 80% to 90% of them singletons; the top ten hold roughly 3%. The specimen comprised CD4+ or CD8+ T cells sorted from blood, sampled in a trial of the OX40 agonist ivuxolimab. The source of these receptors is an adult with an advanced solid tumor such as melanoma, head and neck, liver or kidney cancer. CDR3s include the opening cysteine and the closing phenylalanine or tryptophan. The D gene is left open where the match is weak. Only part of the rows carry a size: once, few, many, or a class if the clone is expanded.

j_call	clone_size	v_call	d_call	cdr3_length	cdr3_aa	cdr3_nt
TRBJ1-2	.	TRBV7-2	.	14	CASSSDRYNYGYTF	TGTGCCAGCAGCTCCGACAGGTATAACTATGGCTACACCTTC
TRBJ1-1	.	TRBV13	.	15	CASSLVGPWGLEAFF	TGTGCCAGCAGCTTAGTGGGACCTTGGGGATTAGAAGCTTTCTTT
TRBJ2-2	.	TRBV9	.	17	CASSVAQRVAGTGELFF	TGTGCCAGCAGCGTAGCTCAAAGGGTCGCCGGCACCGGGGAGCTGTTTTTT
TRBJ1-4	few	TRBV4-3	TRBD1	15	CASSQENRGIEKLFF	TGCGCCAGCAGCCAAGAAAACAGGGGAATTGAAAAACTGTTTTTT
TRBJ2-4	.	TRBV11-1	TRBD1	15	CASSTQGAGGNIQYF	TGTGCCAGCAGCACACAGGGGGCCGGTGGAAACATTCAGTACTTC
TRBJ1-2	.	TRBV28	TRBD1	17	CASSLLGGGARYYGYTF	TGTGCCAGCAGTTTGTTAGGAGGGGGCGCCCGGTATTATGGCTACACCTTC
TRBJ2-7	once	TRBV15	TRBD1	15	CATSRDRQGSYEQYF	TGTGCCACCAGCAGGGACCGACAGGGGTCCTACGAGCAGTACTTC
TRBJ1-2	.	TRBV4-1	.	14	CASSQEISGRGYTF	TGCGCCAGCAGCCAAGAAATCTCAGGTCGGGGCTACACCTTC
TRBJ2-5	.	TRBV5-1	TRBD1	13	CASSITGAETQYF	TGCGCCAGCAGCATAACAGGGGCAGAGACCCAGTACTTC
TRBJ2-5	.	TRBV28	TRBD2	13	CASRTGGQETQYF	TGTGCCAGCAGAACGGGGGGGCAAGAGACCCAGTACTTC
TRBJ1-2	once	TRBV29-1	.	12	CSVDRLNYGYTF	TGCAGCGTTGATCGGCTTAACTATGGCTACACCTTC
TRBJ1-5	once	TRBV19	.	14	CASSILEVAQPQHF	TGTGCCAGTAGTATTTTGGAGGTGGCTCAGCCCCAGCATTTT
TRBJ1-1	.	TRBV11-2	.	14	CASSLEGWGMRSFF	TGTGCCAGCAGCTTAGAGGGTTGGGGGATGAGATCTTTCTTT
TRBJ2-5	.	TRBV7-9	TRBD1	18	CASSAAGFGTGNQETQYF	TGTGCCAGCAGCGCGGCTGGCTTCGGGACAGGGAACCAAGAGACCCAGTACTTC
TRBJ2-3	.	TRBV25-1	.	16	CASTPTGGGGTDTQYF	TGTGCCAGCACCCCAACGGGTGGAGGCGGGACAGATACGCAGTATTTT
TRBJ2-3	.	TRBV5-5	TRBD1	13	CASSPGQEDTQYF	TGTGCCAGCAGCCCAGGACAGGAAGATACGCAGTATTTT
TRBJ2-3	.	TRBV7-2	.	13	CASSFGFTDTQYF	TGTGCCAGCAGCTTTGGGTTCACAGATACGCAGTATTTT
TRBJ2-2	.	TRBV2	.	13	CASRRGNTGELFF	TGTGCCAGCAGGCGGGGGAACACCGGGGAGCTGTTTTTT
TRBJ2-4	.	TRBV4-1	.	15	CASSPLTTGTNIQYF	TGCGCCAGCAGCCCATTGACGACAGGAACAAACATTCAGTACTTC
TRBJ2-5	.	TRBV7-2	TRBD1	14	CASSRDSNQEAQYF	TGTGCCAGCAGCCGGGACAGCAACCAAGAGGCCCAGTACTTC
TRBJ1-5	.	TRBV5-1	.	14	CASSIGVSNQPQHF	TGCGCCAGCAGTATCGGGGTTAGCAATCAGCCCCAGCATTTT
TRBJ2-7	.	TRBV7-8	.	14	CASSSKTSSYEQYF	TGTGCCAGCAGCTCCAAGACTAGCTCCTACGAGCAGTACTTC
TRBJ2-1	once	TRBV5-1	TRBD1	15	CASSLQGTGGNEQFF	TGCGCCAGCAGCTTGCAGGGGACAGGGGGCAATGAGCAGTTCTTC
TRBJ2-6	.	TRBV19	TRBD1	15	CASKQGASGANVLTF	TGTGCCAGTAAACAGGGGGCCTCTGGGGCCAACGTCCTGACTTTC
TRBJ1-2	.	TRBV15	.	14	CATSSRQTNRGYTF	TGTGCCACCAGCAGCCGACAGACAAATCGAGGCTACACCTTC
TRBJ1-1	few	TRBV9	.	14	CASSVATDNTEAFF	TGTGCCAGCAGCGTAGCGACAGATAACACTGAAGCTTTCTTT
TRBJ2-5	.	TRBV5-1	TRBD2	16	CASRPGTSGTQETQYF	TGCGCCAGCAGACCCGGGACTAGCGGGACCCAAGAGACCCAGTACTTC
TRBJ1-1	.	TRBV19	.	13	CASRGVINTEAFF	TGTGCCAGTAGGGGTGTTATCAACACTGAAGCTTTCTTT
TRBJ1-3	.	TRBV14	.	15	CASSRFKHPGNTIYF	TGTGCCAGCAGCCGATTTAAACATCCGGGAAACACCATATATTTT
TRBJ2-2	.	TRBV21-1	.	15	CASSKADRVDGELFF	TGTGCCAGCAGCAAAGCGGACAGGGTCGACGGGGAGCTGTTTTTT
TRBJ1-2	.	TRBV28	.	13	CASSDGGNYGYTF	TGTGCCAGCAGTGACGGGGGAAACTATGGCTACACCTTC
TRBJ2-7	.	TRBV5-4	TRBD2	14	CASSLGLGSYEQYF	TGTGCCAGCAGCTTAGGACTAGGCTCCTACGAGCAGTACTTC
TRBJ2-5	.	TRBV5-5	.	14	CASSLGGAQETQYF	TGTGCCAGCAGCTTGGGTGGAGCCCAAGAGACCCAGTACTTC
TRBJ1-2	.	TRBV9	.	17	CASSVGGQGLANYGYTF	TGTGCCAGCAGCGTAGGTGGTCAGGGGTTAGCTAACTATGGCTACACCTTC
TRBJ1-1	.	TRBV11-3	.	13	CASSRGHYTEAFF	TGTGCCAGCAGCCGCGGACACTACACTGAAGCTTTCTTT
TRBJ1-2	once	TRBV4-1	.	14	CASSHEGRNYGYTF	TGCGCCAGCAGCCACGAGGGGCGCAACTATGGCTACACCTTC
TRBJ2-1	once	TRBV6-5	.	11	CASSRYNEQFF	TGTGCCAGCAGCCGCTACAATGAGCAGTTCTTC
TRBJ2-7	.	TRBV10-1	.	13	CASSEVNSYEQYF	TGCGCCAGCAGTGAGGTTAACTCCTACGAGCAGTACTTC